These 29 T cell receptor beta chains were sequenced from one sample in a study of vaccination effects on CD4 cells after COVID-19 (dated by TCRdb to between 2022 and 2023). Their antigens remain unidentified. To prepare the library, the immunoSEQ multiplex PCR assay was applied. TCRdb took this table from immuneACCESS and kept in-frame rearrangements with V and J called. Such tables lack part of the clones; where checked against another copy, unresolved V genes explain under half of the gap, and the rest is unexplained. This sample has about 26,000 clones in its table, and about four fifths of those were observed once. 16% of the sample belongs to the ten largest clones. To identify antigen-specific CD4+ T cell clonotypes by their expansion, the ViraFEST assay first stimulated PBMC with viral peptide pools and then applied TCR sequencing. After less than eleven days of culture, CD4+ T cells were isolated with the EasySep CD4+ T cell isolation kit. Convalescent patients had PCR-confirmed SARS-CoV-2 infection between March and December 2020, before Alpha, Beta and Delta variants emerged in the United States.

Sequencing used CD4+ T cells from PBMCs cultured with HCoV-NL63 spike peptides, obtained before COVID-19 vaccination. In light of the paper, this sample's cell subset or site label describes: HCoV-NL63 spike overlapping peptide pool stimulation. These receptors all stem from a human donor who had a prior SARS-CoV-2 infection.

The V gene is TRBV6-5, the J gene TRBJ1-2; D gene unclear. Germline V gene data show CDR1 as MNHEY and CDR2 as SVGAGI. The length of the CDR3 is 14 residues. Trimming left V 0 bases short and J 5 bases short, with 10 bases between. This CDR3 is CASSYSIGKYGYTF. CDR3 bases: TGTGCCAGCAGTTACTCGATAGGAAAATATGGCTACACCTTC.

The genes are TRBV11-3 and TRBJ2-4; 7 bases are a match to TRBD2. CDR3 length: 13 amino acids. From germline, CDR1 is SGHNT and CDR2 YENEEA. J gave up 9 bases and V 0 bases, and 2 bases lay outside the gene matches. The CDR3 region is CASSLEGTTIQYF. The DNA for the CDR3 is TGTGCCAGCAGCTTAGAGGGGACTACCATTCAGTACTTC.

This sequence joins TRBV6-6 and TRBJ1-2, with D possibly matching TRBD1 (6 bases). Between the trimmed V and J ends, which lost 9 bases and 8 bases, there was a span of 25 bases. The CDR3 covers 15 residues. Germline CDR1 MNHNY, CDR2 SVGAGI (reference sequence). DNA for the CDR3: TGTGCCAGTCGGGGGCGCGACCTTAAAGTTAACGGCTACACCTTC. This translates into CASRGRDLKVNGYTF.

The V gene is TRBV9, the J gene TRBJ1-2; 12 nucleotides align to TRBD1. There are 17 residues in the CDR3. The J segment lost 6 bases and the V segment lost 0 bases, leaving 9 bases of the junction unmatched. CDR1 is SGDLS, CDR2 YYNGEE, per germline. CDR3 sequence: CASSVDPVGDRGHGYTF. DNA of the CDR3: TGTGCCAGCAGCGTAGATCCGGTAGGGGACAGGGGGCATGGCTACACCTTC.

This clone has a single count. The rearrangement joins TRBV6-2 or TRBV6-3 to TRBJ2-2; 9 bases fit TRBD1. The CDR3 contains 14 residues. The germline V gene has CDR1 MNHEY and CDR2 SVGEGT. Losses at the gene ends were 4 bases for V and 5 bases for J; bases not matched to a gene: 2. The CDR3 region has the DNA TGTGCCAGCAGTTCAGGACAGGGGACCGGGGAGCTGTTTTTT. Translation: CASSSGQGTGELFF.

This clone was observed a few times. CDR3 sequence (DNA): TGTGCCAGCGGACGGGACAGGGGCACCGGGGAGCTGTTTTTT. Translation gives CASGRDRGTGELFF. The V gene is TRBV27, the J gene TRBJ2-2; TRBD1 agrees at 10 bases. V lost 8 bases, J lost 4 bases, and 4 bases stayed unmatched. The germline V gene has CDR1 MNHEY and CDR2 SMNVEV (reference sequence). The CDR3 is made up of 14 amino acids.

V is TRBV3-1 (or the pseudogene TRBV3-2) and J is TRBJ2-2; weak D call: TRBD2 (5 bases). CDR3 length: 14 amino acids. Per the germline V gene, CDR1 is LGHDT and CDR2 is YNNKEL (reference sequence). Trimming left V 8 bases short and J 1 base short, with 11 bases between. The CDR3 nucleotides are TGTGCCAGCCGGGGAGAGAGGAACACCGGGGAGCTGTTTTTT. Its translation is CASRGERNTGELFF.

The chain is built from TRBV11-2 and TRBJ1-1; D is unclear. Germline V gives CDR1 SGHAT, CDR2 FQNNGV. The CDR3 spans 15 residues. V was pared by 0 bases and J by 7 bases, with 15 bases between. CDR3 DNA sequence: TGTGCCAGCAGCTTAGATTGGGAGCCCGGCGTTGAAGCTTTCTTT. Its protein is CASSLDWEPGVEAFF.

This chain links TRBV27 with TRBJ2-1; D is possibly TRBD1 or TRBD2 (6 bases each). V lost 7 bases, J lost 7 bases, and 17 bases lay in between. This CDR3 spans 14 amino acids. CDR1 is MNHEY and CDR2 is SMNVEV in the germline V gene (reference sequence). The CDR3 DNA reads as TGTGCCAGCACGACAGCAAGGGGGGTTAATGAGCAGTTCTTC. Protein sequence: CASTTARGVNEQFF.

This clone was detected once. Other DNA sequences within the sample encode an identical CDR3. This chain joins TRBV7-3 and TRBJ2-2; D is perhaps TRBD1 (6 bases). The CDR3 totals 14 residues. The V end lost 5 bases, the J end lost 5 bases, and 12 bases lay between the germline ends. Germline CDR1 is SGHTA and CDR2 is FQGTGA. CDR3 sequence: CASSLRGGTGELFF. CDR3 coding DNA: TGTGCCAGCAGCCTCAGGGGCGGAACCGGGGAGCTGTTTTTT.

V gene TRBV5-1 combines with J gene TRBJ2-6, with no clear D. Trimming shortened V by 0 bases and J by 0 bases, and 13 bases separated the two germline ends. The germline gives CDR1 SGHRS, CDR2 YFSETQ. The CDR3 spans 18 residues. Written as DNA, the CDR3 is TGCGCCAGCAGCTTGGTACTCCTAGGGTCCTCTGGGGCCAACGTCCTGACTTTC. Encoded protein: CASSLVLLGSSGANVLTF.

The chain links TRBV3-1 (or the pseudogene TRBV3-2) to TRBJ2-5; D might be TRBD1 (6 bases). The V gene's germline CDR1 is LGHDT and CDR2 YNNKEL (reference sequence). The CDR3 loop spans 16 amino acids. Trimming pared 3 bases from V and 5 bases from J, leaving 19 bases between. The CDR3 loop is CASSQNLIPRGETQYF. Here the CDR3 DNA reads TGTGCCAGCAGCCAGAATCTAATACCAAGGGGGGAGACCCAGTACTTC.

The chain employs TRBV10-3 and TRBJ1-2, with D possibly matching TRBD1 (5 bases). In germline, CDR1 is ENHRY, CDR2 SYGVKD. CDR3 length: 12 amino acids. Deletions cut 3 bases from V and 8 bases from J, with 10 bases between. The CDR3 loop is CAISDGDGGYTF. The CDR3 region has the DNA TGTGCCATCAGTGATGGGGACGGGGGCTACACCTTC.

This rearrangement joins TRBV4-3 to TRBJ2-3; D is undetermined. Germline V CDR1 and CDR2: LGHNA, YSLEER. The CDR3 spans 13 residues. Trimming removed 1 base at V and 4 bases at J, with 6 bases between. The CDR3 is CASSQGPADTQYF. The CDR3 region has the DNA TGCGCCAGCAGCCAAGGCCCGGCAGATACGCAGTATTTT.

The rearrangement uses TRBV21-1 and TRBJ2-6; the table's D call of TRBD1 was not tested on the DNA. TRBV21-1 is tagged as a pseudogene. This CDR3 has 15 amino acids. The CDR3 nucleotides are TGTGCCAGCAGCAAGGGGCGGTCTGGGGCCAACGTCCTGACTTTC. Translation: CASSKGRSGANVLTF.

V usage is TRBV4-3 and J usage is TRBJ2-3; 7 nucleotides align to TRBD2. The V gene's germline CDR1 is LGHNA and CDR2 YSLEER. The CDR3 consists of 16 residues. Germline trimming cut 0 bases from V and 6 bases from J; bases unmatched to any gene: 9. The CDR3 DNA reads as TGCGCCAGCAGCCAAGACCGGAGCGGGACCGGGGATACGCAGTATTTT. Residues: CASSQDRSGTGDTQYF.

The V and J genes are TRBV6-5 and TRBJ2-7, with 9 bases matching TRBD1. Germline V gene data show CDR1 as MNHEY and CDR2 as SVGAGI. V was clipped by 5 bases and J by 2 bases; unmatched bases: 7. The CDR3 totals 15 residues. CDR3 loop: CASSRGQGSPYEQYF. The CDR3 bases are TGTGCCAGCAGTCGGGGACAGGGCTCCCCCTACGAGCAGTACTTC.

J is TRBJ2-7 and V is TRBV7-2, with D perhaps TRBD1 or TRBD2 (5 bases each). This CDR3 region has 13 residues. V lost 5 bases and J 8 bases, leaving 16 bases between the germline ends. The germline V gene encodes CDR1 SGHTA and CDR2 FQGNSA. CDR3 amino acids: CASSTHGDVQQYF. As DNA, the CDR3 is TGTGCCAGCAGCACCCATGGGGACGTCCAGCAGTACTTC.

The chain employs TRBV9 and TRBJ2-3, with 9 positions matching TRBD2. The germline gives CDR1 SGDLS, CDR2 YYNGEE. Trimming took 0 bases from V and 2 from J; bases not matched to a gene: 7. This CDR3 has 17 residues. The CDR3 coding sequence is TGTGCCAGCAGCGTAGGGGCTAGCGGGATTGACACAGATACGCAGTATTTT. It encodes CASSVGASGIDTDTQYF.

The chain links TRBV7-3 to TRBJ2-1, with D perhaps TRBD2 (6 bases). The germline CDR1 and CDR2 sequences are SGHTA and FQGTGA. This CDR3 comprises 16 residues. The V and J ends lost 2 bases and 0 bases respectively, with 11 bases between them. In DNA form, the CDR3 reads TGTGCCAGCAGCTTAGACGGGGGTGCCTCCTACAATGAGCAGTTCTTC. It yields the protein CASSLDGGASYNEQFF.

This rearrangement joins TRBV7-2 to TRBJ2-5, with unresolved D. Germline V lookup: CDR1 SGHTA, CDR2 FQGNSA. V was clipped by 5 bases and J by 4 bases, with 17 bases between them. CDR3 length equals 15 residues. This chain's CDR3 is CASSEHPYLRETQYF. DNA of the CDR3: TGTGCCAGCAGCGAGCACCCATACCTACGAGAGACCCAGTACTTC.

V and J are TRBV20-1 and TRBJ1-1; the D is unclear. CDR1 DFQATT and CDR2 SNEGSKA come from the germline V gene (reference sequence). Trimming took off 3 bases at V and 4 bases at J, with 6 bases between the two ends. The length of the CDR3 is 11 residues. The DNA of the CDR3 is TGCAGTGCTAGGGGCAGCACTGAAGCTTTCTTT. This encodes CSARGSTEAFF.

The V gene is TRBV2, the J gene TRBJ2-7; 7 nucleotides match TRBD2. V lost 5 bases, J lost 2 bases, and 9 bases stayed unmatched. Germline V CDR1 and CDR2: SNHLY, FYNNEI. The CDR3 contains 15 residues. This CDR3 reads CASSSKRLAPYEQYF. The DNA for the CDR3 is TGTGCCAGCAGTTCGAAACGACTAGCCCCCTACGAGCAGTACTTC.

This clone was observed a few times. This chain links TRBV6-5 with TRBJ1-2; D unclear. The germline V gene encodes CDR1 MNHEY and CDR2 SVGAGI. There are 12 residues in the CDR3. V was shortened by 2 bases and J by 9 bases, with 10 bases between the two germline ends. CDR3 protein: CASSYDFLSYTF. CDR3 sequence (DNA): TGTGCCAGCAGTTACGATTTTCTAAGCTACACCTTC.

The chain employs TRBV19 and TRBJ2-3; D is unresolved. Germline loops: CDR1 LNHDA, CDR2 SQIVND (reference sequence). This CDR3 is 13 amino acids long. The V end lost 3 bases, the J end lost 9 bases, and 13 bases lay between the germline ends. The CDR3 bases are TGTGCCAGTAGTATTCAGGACGGACGGACGCAGTATTTT. This encodes CASSIQDGRTQYF. Together with reference TRBV19 and TRBJ2-3, the CDR3 gives the full variable domain: DGGITQSPKYLFRKEGQNVTLSCEQNLNHDAMYWYRQDPGQGLRLIYYSQIVNDFQKGDIAEGYSVSREKKESFPLTVTSAQKNPTAFYLCASSIQDGRTQYFGPGTRLTVL.

The gene calls are TRBV4-1 and TRBJ2-7; no definite D call. V was cut by 0 bases and J by 3 bases, with 3 bases left in between. CDR3 length: 12 residues. CDR1 is MGHRA and CDR2 is YSYEKL in the germline V gene. In DNA form, the CDR3 reads TGCGCCAGCAGCCAAGAGGGCTACGAGCAGTACTTC. It translates to CASSQEGYEQYF.

The CDR3 protein is CASSFSGSWPETQYF. The CDR3 DNA reads TGTGCCAGCAGCTTTAGCGGGAGTTGGCCTGAGACCCAGTACTTC. This chain connects TRBV6-5 to TRBJ2-5, with TRBD2 matching over 9 bases. In germline, CDR1 is MNHEY, CDR2 SVGAGI. V lost 6 bases, J lost 5 bases, and 10 bases stayed unmatched. CDR3 length: 15 residues.

This chain joins TRBV7-6 and TRBJ2-7, with a tentative D call TRBD1 (6 bases). V shed 5 bases and J shed 2 bases, with 16 bases lying between them. The CDR3 has 15 amino acids. Germline values: CDR1 SGHVS, CDR2 FNYEAQ. DNA for the CDR3: TGTGCCAGCAGCCAAATTACGGGACAAGCCTACGAGCAGTACTTC. Translated: CASSQITGQAYEQYF.

The chain recombines TRBV5-1 with TRBJ2-5; 9 positions agree with TRBD2. This CDR3 comprises 17 residues. Trimming cost V 2 bases and J 4 bases; bases outside gene matches: 12. Germline CDR1 reads SGHRS; CDR2 reads YFSETQ. The CDR3 DNA reads as TGCGCCAGCAGCTTCCGACCGGGACTAGCCCGCCCAGAGACCCAGTACTTC. This gives the protein CASSFRPGLARPETQYF.